This TCR beta chain was retrieved from a study of blood T cell repertoires in COVID-19. Study background: The United States, Italy and Spain supplied acute and convalescent COVID-19 samples. PBMCs, B-cell-depleted T cells, or T cells provided the cDNA or gDNA that made up the material.

Original analysis: Estimation of nucleated cell counts was performed using reference gene primer amplification. The protocol was immunoSEQ multiplex PCR, while the TCRdb copy is restricted to in-frame clones and leaves out a portion. The V and J calls and clone size were taken over from that table, and D and trimming were inferred from the DNA. The repertoire holds roughly 81,000 clones, with 70% to 90% as singletons. V lost 2 bases and J lost 4; bases outside the gene matches: 3. The CDR3 consists of 15 residues. In germline, CDR1 is MNHNY, CDR2 SVGAGI (reference sequence). Sequencing input: peripheral blood. The chain links TRBV6-6 to TRBJ2-1; 9 bases are a match to TRBD1. The receptor comes from a man in his thirties or forties with acute or convalescent COVID-19. The CDR3 reads CASSYGGTGYNEQFF. Here the CDR3 DNA reads TGTGCCAGCAGTTACGGGGGGACAGGGTACAATGAGCAGTTCTTC.